A selection of T cell receptor beta chains follows, all from one sample in a study of cytomegalovirus exposure and HLA in healthy donors. The assay was immunoSEQ multiplex PCR, and TCRdb's table has in-frame clones only and misses some. The sample yields tens of thousands of clones, roughly 74% seen once. Material for sequencing was PBMCs. These receptors all stem from a woman aged 45-65 years in good health and CMV-seropositive. CDR3s include the opening cysteine and the closing phenylalanine or tryptophan. A D gene is named only where the DNA matches it firmly. Rows may omit the clone size; those that give it use once, few, many or a size class.

TRBV14	.	.	TRBJ1-1	TGTGCCAGCAGCAAGAACCAGGGGAGCCTTGCTTTCTTT	CASSKNQGSLAFF
TRBV27	.	TRBD2	TRBJ2-1	TGTGCCAGCAGTTTGAAACTAGCGGGAGGCGGGGGATACAATGAGCAGTTCTTC	CASSLKLAGGGGYNEQFF
TRBV6-5	few	TRBD2	TRBJ2-7	TGTGCCAGCACTGGGCTAGCGGGCGCCTACGAGCAGTACTTC	CASTGLAGAYEQYF
TRBV7-2	.	TRBD2	TRBJ2-1	TGTGCCAGCAGCCCCAAGGCGGGAGGGCAAGAGCAGTTCTTC	CASSPKAGGQEQFF
TRBV7-8	.	TRBD2	TRBJ2-1	TGTGCCAGCAGCCTACTAGCGGGAGAATACAATGAGCAGTTCTTC	CASSLLAGEYNEQFF
TRBV9	.	TRBD2	TRBJ2-5	TGTGCCAGCAGCGTAGTGGCTAGCGGACAAGAGACCCAGTACTTC	CASSVVASGQETQYF
TRBV9	few	.	TRBJ2-7	TGTGCCAGCAGCCTCGGAGACGGGAACTTCTACGAGCAGTACTTC	CASSLGDGNFYEQYF
TRBV7-3	once	.	TRBJ2-7	TGTGCCAGCACTGCCCCTTTACTCTGGGAGCAGTACTTC	CASTAPLLWEQYF
TRBV6-1	.	TRBD2	TRBJ2-2	TGTGCCAGCAGTGTGTCCGCGGGAGGGACGAACACCGGGGAGCTGTTTTTT	CASSVSAGGTNTGELFF
TRBV28	.	.	TRBJ2-6	TGTGCCAGCAGCGTGGGGGCAGGTAGGGGAGGGGCCAACGTCCTGACTTTC	CASSVGAGRGGANVLTF
TRBV28	.	TRBD2	TRBJ2-7	TGTGCCAGCAGTTTATGGCTAGCGGGAGGCTACGAGCAGTACTTC	CASSLWLAGGYEQYF
TRBV2	once	.	TRBJ2-1	TGTGCCAGCTACGGGACCTACAATGAGCAGTTCTTC	CASYGTYNEQFF
TRBV15	once	TRBD1	TRBJ1-5	TGTGCCACCAGCAGCCTACAGGGGAATCAGCCCCAGCATTTT	CATSSLQGNQPQHF
TRBV29-1	.	TRBD2	TRBJ2-1	TGCAGCGTTGGTAGCGGGAGGGCCAATGAGCAGTTCTTC	CSVGSGRANEQFF
TRBV5-1	.	.	TRBJ1-5	TGCGCCAGCAGCCTCAGGGGAGATCAGCCCCAGCATTTT	CASSLRGDQPQHF
TRBV29-1	.	TRBD2	TRBJ2-7	TGCAGCGCTGGCCGCGGGAGGCTCGAGCAGTACTTC	CSAGRGRLEQYF
TRBV28	.	.	TRBJ2-7	TGTGCCAGCAGTCGGGGGGCAAGTAACGAGCAGTACTTC	CASSRGASNEQYF
TRBV6-1	.	TRBD2	TRBJ2-7	TGTGCCAGCAGTGAAGGACTAGCGGGAGCCTACGAGCAGTACTTC	CASSEGLAGAYEQYF
TRBV27	.	.	TRBJ2-4	TGTGCCAGCAGGAGGGGAGGCCTGAGGGACATTCAGTACTTC	CASRRGGLRDIQYF
TRBV28	.	TRBD1	TRBJ2-7	TGTGCCAGCAGTCCACAGGGGATCACCTACGAGCAGTACTTC	CASSPQGITYEQYF
TRBV30	.	.	TRBJ1-1	TGTGCCTTACAGGAGGGAGCTTTCTTT	CALQEGAFF
TRBV7-2	.	.	TRBJ1-4	TGTGCCAGCAGCTTGGTCGGGGTGAATGAAAAACTGTTTTTT	CASSLVGVNEKLFF
TRBV12-5	.	.	TRBJ1-2	TGTGCTAGTGGTTTGGCGGCAGGGTATGGCTACACCTTC	CASGLAAGYGYTF
TRBV7-6	once	.	TRBJ2-7	TGTGCCAGCAGTACCTTAGCAGACCTCTACGAGCAGTACTTC	CASSTLADLYEQYF
TRBV6-6	once	.	TRBJ1-1	TGTGCCAGCACAGAAAGGGGCACTGAAGCTTTCTTT	CASTERGTEAFF
TRBV6-1	once	.	TRBJ1-2	TGTGCCAGCATTACAGGGTACTATGGCTACACCTTC	CASITGYYGYTF
TRBV7-9	.	.	TRBJ1-1	TGTGCCAGCAGCTCCGAGGGCGGTTCTGAAGCTTTCTTT	CASSSEGGSEAFF
TRBV5-6	.	.	TRBJ1-4	TGTGCCAGCAGCTTGGTTGCAGGGGATGGGGAAAAACTGTTTTTT	CASSLVAGDGEKLFF
TRBV6-5	.	TRBD1	TRBJ2-7	TGTGCCAGCAGTTACCTCGGGACAGGGGGCTCCTACGAGCAGTACTTC	CASSYLGTGGSYEQYF